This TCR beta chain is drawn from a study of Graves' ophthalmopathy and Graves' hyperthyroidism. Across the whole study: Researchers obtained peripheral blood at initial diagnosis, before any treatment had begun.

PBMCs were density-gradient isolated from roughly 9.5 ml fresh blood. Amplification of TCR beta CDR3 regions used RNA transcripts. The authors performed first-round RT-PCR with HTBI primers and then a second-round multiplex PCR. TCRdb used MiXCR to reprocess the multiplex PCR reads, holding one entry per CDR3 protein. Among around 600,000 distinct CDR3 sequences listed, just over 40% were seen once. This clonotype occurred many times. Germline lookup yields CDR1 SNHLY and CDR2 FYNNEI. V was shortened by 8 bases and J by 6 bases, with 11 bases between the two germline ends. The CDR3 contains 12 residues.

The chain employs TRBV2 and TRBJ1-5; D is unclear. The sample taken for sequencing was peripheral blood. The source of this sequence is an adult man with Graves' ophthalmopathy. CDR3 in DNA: TGTGCCAGCGGTGGTCCAAGTCAGCCCCAGCATTTT. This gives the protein CASGGPSQPQHF.